The present TCR beta chain was sequenced within a study of cytomegalovirus exposure and HLA in healthy donors. Study context: Genetic ancestry analysis placed about 76% of the 398 donors that were genotyped in the Caucasian-associated cluster.

Amplification used 60 Vbeta primers and 13 Jbeta primers. Sequencing used immunoSEQ multiplex PCR; TCRdb keeps in-frame clones, though not all of them. Its table records 96,000 or so clones. Comments on this clone: Antigen specificity is unknown.

This CDR3 has 16 residues. With 7 bases clipped from V and 3 bases from J, the junction kept 12 bases outside the gene matches. CDR1 is MGHDK and CDR2 is SYGVNS in the germline V gene. Points from the study as a whole: Apart from CMV serostatus, no immune exposure information was available.

At sampling all donors were nominally healthy, likely with unrecorded immune exposures. The TCR comes from a woman in her 30s in good health and CMV-seronegative. The chain is built from TRBV25-1 and TRBJ1-1; 9 bases map to TRBD1. The sample consisted of PBMCs. The chain's CDR3 is CASIPDRGRADTEAFF. CDR3 in DNA: TGTGCCAGCATCCCTGACAGGGGGAGAGCGGACACTGAAGCTTTCTTT.